This TCR beta chain was identified during a study of blood T cell repertoires in COVID-19. The wider study: Sites across the United States, Italy and Spain contributed samples from acute and convalescent COVID-19. T cells, B-cell-depleted T cells, or PBMCs provided the cDNA or gDNA that served as material.

This clone was seen just once. Profiled with immunoSEQ multiplex PCR; TCRdb holds only in-frame clones, not every one. The sample shows nearly 250,000 clones, more than 70% of them seen only once. This CDR3 is built from 14 residues. Germline assignment: CDR1 MNHEY and CDR2 SVGAGI. With 5 bases removed from V and 5 bases from J, the gap between germline ends came to 12 bases. Enrolment of Seattle patients took place during active infection, and they were followed longitudinally. The sample was peripheral blood. This chain links TRBV6-5 with TRBJ1-4; TRBD1 is a possible D gene (5 bases). The sequence came from a woman aged 80 or over with COVID-19, enrolled during active disease. The CDR3 region is CASSKPGLNEKLFF. The CDR3 region has the DNA TGTGCCAGCAGTAAACCGGGACTAAATGAAAAACTGTTTTTT.